Described below is a single T cell receptor beta chain sequence and its context. The data derive from a study of blood T cell repertoires in COVID-19. Method: immunoSEQ multiplex PCR; TCRdb's copy keeps in-frame clones and lacks some. This sample yields roughly 57,000 clones, of which about three quarters are seen a single time; 35% to 55% belongs to the top ten. V lost 3 bases to trimming and J lost 5 bases, with 13 bases between them. The CDR3 sequence is 13 residues long. CDR1 is DFQATT and CDR2 is SNEGSKA in the germline V gene (reference sequence). V usage is TRBV20-1 and J usage is TRBJ1-2; no clear D. The source is a man between 65 and 79 years old with active or convalescent COVID-19. Sequenced input: peripheral blood. CDR3: CSASLPVGYGYTF. CDR3 DNA: TGCAGTGCTAGTCTACCGGTCGGGTATGGCTACACCTTC.